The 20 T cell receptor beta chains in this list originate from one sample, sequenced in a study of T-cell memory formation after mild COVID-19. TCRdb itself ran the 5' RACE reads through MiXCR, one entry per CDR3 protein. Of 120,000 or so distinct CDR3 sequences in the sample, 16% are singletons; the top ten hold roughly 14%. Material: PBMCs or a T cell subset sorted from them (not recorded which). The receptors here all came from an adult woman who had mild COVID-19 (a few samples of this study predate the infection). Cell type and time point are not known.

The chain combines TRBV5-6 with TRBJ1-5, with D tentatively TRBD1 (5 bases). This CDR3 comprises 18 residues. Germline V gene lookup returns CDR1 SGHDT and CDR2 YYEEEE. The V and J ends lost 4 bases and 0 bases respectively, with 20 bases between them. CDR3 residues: CASSLGGGGDHSNQPQHF. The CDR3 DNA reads TGTGCCAGCAGCCTTGGCGGGGGGGGAGATCATAGCAATCAGCCCCAGCATTTT.

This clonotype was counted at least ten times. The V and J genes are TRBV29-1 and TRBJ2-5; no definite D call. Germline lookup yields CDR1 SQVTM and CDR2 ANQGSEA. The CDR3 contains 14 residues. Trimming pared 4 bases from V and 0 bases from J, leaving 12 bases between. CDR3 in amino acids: CSVAQSHHQETQYF. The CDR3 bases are TGCAGCGTTGCCCAATCACATCACCAAGAGACCCAGTACTTC.

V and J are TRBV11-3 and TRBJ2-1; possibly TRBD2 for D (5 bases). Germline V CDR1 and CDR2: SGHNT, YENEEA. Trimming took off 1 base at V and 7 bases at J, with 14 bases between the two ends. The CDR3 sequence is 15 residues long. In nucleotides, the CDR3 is TGTGCCAGCAGCTTAGGGGTGGGAGAGGCGAATGAGCAGTTCTTC. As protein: CASSLGVGEANEQFF.

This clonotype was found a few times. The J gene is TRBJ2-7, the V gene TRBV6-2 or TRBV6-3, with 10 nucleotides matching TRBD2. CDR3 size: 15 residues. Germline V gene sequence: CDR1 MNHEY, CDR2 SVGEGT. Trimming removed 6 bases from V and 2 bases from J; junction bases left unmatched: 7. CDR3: CASRLAGSPTYEQYF. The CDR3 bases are TGTGCCAGCAGACTAGCGGGGTCCCCAACCTACGAGCAGTACTTC.

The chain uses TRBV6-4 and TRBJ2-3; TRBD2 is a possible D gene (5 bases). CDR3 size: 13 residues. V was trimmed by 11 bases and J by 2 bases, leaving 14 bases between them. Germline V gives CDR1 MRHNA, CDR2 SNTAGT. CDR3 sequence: CAPGVTVTDTQYF. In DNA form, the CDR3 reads TGTGCCCCCGGGGTGACCGTCACAGATACGCAGTATTTT.

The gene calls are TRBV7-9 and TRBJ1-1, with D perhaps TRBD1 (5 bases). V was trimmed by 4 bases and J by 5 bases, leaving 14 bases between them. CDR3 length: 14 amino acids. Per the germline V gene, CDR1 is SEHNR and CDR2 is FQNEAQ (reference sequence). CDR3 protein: CASSSLGGGTEAFF. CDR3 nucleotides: TGTGCCAGCAGCTCCCTCGGTGGGGGGACTGAAGCTTTCTTT.

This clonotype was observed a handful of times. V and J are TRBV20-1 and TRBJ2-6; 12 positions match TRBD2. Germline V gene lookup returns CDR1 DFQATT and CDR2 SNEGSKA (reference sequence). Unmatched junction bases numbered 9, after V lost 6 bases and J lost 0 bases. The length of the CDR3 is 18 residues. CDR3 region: CSAPTGLAGRSGANVLTF. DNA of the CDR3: TGCAGTGCCCCTACCGGACTAGCGGGACGCTCTGGGGCCAACGTCCTGACTTTC.

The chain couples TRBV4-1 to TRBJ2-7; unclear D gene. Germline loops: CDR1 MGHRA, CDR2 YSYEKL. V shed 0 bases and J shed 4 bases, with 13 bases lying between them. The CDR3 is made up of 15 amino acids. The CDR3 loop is CASSQDSDGYYEQYF. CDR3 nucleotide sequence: TGCGCCAGCAGCCAAGATTCGGACGGGTATTACGAGCAGTACTTC.

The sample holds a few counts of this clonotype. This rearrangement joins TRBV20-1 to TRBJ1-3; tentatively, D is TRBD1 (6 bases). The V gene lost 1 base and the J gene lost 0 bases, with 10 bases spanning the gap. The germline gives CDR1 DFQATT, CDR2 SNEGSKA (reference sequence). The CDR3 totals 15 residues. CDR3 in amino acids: CSARADSFSGNTIYF. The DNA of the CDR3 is TGCAGTGCTAGAGCGGACAGTTTCTCTGGAAACACCATATATTTT.

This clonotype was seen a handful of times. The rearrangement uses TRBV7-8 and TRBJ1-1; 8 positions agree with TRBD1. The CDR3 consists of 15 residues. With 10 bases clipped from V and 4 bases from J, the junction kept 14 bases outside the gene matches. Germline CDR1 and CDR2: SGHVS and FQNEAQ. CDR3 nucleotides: TGTGCCACTATACCCGCAGGGGGCTCAATCACTGAAGCTTTCTTT. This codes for CATIPAGGSITEAFF.

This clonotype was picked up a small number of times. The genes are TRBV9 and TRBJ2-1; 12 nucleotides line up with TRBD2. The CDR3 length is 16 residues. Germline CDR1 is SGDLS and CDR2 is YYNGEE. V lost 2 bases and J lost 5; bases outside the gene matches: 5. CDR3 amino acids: CASSVPSGGAHNEQFF. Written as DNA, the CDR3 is TGTGCCAGCAGCGTGCCTAGCGGGGGGGCACACAATGAGCAGTTCTTC. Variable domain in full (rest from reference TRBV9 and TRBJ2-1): DSGVTQTPKHLITATGQRVTLRCSPRSGDLSVYWYQQSLDQGLQFLIQYYNGEERAKGNILERFSAQQFPDLHSELNLSSLELGDSALYFCASSVPSGGAHNEQFFGPGTRLTVL.

The CDR3 region has the DNA TGTGCCAGCAGTGAAGAGCCCCTGGGAGAGACCCAGTACTTC. Amino acids: CASSEEPLGETQYF. The chain has TRBV25-1 and TRBJ2-5; D gene unclear. This CDR3 spans 14 amino acids. The V gene lost 2 bases and the J gene lost 4 bases, with 11 bases spanning the gap. Germline V gene sequence: CDR1 MGHDK, CDR2 SYGVNS.

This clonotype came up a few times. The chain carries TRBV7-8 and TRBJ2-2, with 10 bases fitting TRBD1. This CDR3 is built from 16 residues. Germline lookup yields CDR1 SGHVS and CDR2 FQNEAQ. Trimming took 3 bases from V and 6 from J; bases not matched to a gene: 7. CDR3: CASSFLGTGDPGELFF. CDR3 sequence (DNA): TGTGCCAGCAGCTTTTTAGGGACAGGGGATCCCGGGGAGCTGTTTTTT.

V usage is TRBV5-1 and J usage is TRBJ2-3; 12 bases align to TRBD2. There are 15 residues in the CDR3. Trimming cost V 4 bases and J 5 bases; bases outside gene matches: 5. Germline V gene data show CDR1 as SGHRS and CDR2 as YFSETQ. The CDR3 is CASSTGLAGQDTQYF. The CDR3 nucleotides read TGCGCCAGCAGCACCGGACTAGCGGGGCAAGATACGCAGTATTTT.

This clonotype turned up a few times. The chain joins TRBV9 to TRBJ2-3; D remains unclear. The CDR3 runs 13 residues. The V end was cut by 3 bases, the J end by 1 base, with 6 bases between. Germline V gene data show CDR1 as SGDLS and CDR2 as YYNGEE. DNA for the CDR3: TGTGCCAGCAGCGCCGGAGGCACAGATACGCAGTATTTT. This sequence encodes CASSAGGTDTQYF.

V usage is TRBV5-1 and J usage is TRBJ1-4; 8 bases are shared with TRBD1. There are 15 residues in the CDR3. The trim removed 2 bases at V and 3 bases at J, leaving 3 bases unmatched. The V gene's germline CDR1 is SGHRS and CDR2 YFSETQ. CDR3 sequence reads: CASSLNRGANEKLFF. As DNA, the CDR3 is TGCGCCAGCAGCTTAAACAGGGGGGCTAATGAAAAACTGTTTTTT.

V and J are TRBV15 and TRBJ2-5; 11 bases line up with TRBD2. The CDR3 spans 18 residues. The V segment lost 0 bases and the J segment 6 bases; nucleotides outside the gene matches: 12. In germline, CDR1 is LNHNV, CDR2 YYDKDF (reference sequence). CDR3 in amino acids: CATSREEGSSGGIKTQYF. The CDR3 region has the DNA TGTGCCACCAGCAGAGAGGAAGGTTCTAGCGGGGGGATCAAGACCCAGTACTTC.

The CDR3 reads CASSSSLRDRVAFF. The CDR3, as DNA: TGTGCCAGCAGTTCCTCTCTCCGGGACAGGGTTGCGTTCTTC. The rearrangement joins TRBV12-3 or TRBV12-4 to TRBJ2-1; 9 positions match TRBD1. The CDR3 extends over 14 amino acids. Trimming at V came to 4 bases and at J to 15 bases, leaving 13 bases not matched to a gene.

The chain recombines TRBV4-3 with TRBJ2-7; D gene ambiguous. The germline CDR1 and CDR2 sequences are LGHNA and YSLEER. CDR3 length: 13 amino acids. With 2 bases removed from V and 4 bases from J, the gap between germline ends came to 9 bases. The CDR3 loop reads CASSQYPGYEQYF. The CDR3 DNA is TGCGCCAGCAGCCAATACCCGGGTTACGAGCAGTACTTC.

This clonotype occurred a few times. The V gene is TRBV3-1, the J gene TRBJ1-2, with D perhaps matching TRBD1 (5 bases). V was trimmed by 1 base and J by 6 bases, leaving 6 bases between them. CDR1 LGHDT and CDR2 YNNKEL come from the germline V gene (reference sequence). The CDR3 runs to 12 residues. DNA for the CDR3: TGTGCCAGCAGCCAAGGGGGCAATGGCTACACCTTC. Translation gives CASSQGGNGYTF.